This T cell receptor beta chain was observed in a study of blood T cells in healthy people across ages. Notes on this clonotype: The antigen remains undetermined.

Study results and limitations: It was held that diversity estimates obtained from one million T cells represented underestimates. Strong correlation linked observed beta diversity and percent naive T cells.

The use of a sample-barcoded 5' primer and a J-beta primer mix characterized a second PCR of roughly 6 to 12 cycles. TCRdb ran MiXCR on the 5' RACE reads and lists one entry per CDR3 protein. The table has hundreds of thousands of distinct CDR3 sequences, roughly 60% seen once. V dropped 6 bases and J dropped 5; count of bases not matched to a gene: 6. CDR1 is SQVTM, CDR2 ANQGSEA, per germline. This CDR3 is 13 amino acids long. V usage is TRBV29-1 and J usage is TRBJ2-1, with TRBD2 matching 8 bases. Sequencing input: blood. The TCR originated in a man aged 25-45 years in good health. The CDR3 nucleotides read TGCAGCGTAGTCGGGACTAGTGACAATGAGCAGTTCTTC. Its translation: CSVVGTSDNEQFF.